These 18 T cell receptor beta chains were sequenced from one sample in a study of T cell changes during pregnancy in multiple sclerosis. The protocol was immunoSEQ multiplex PCR, while the TCRdb copy is restricted to in-frame clones and leaves out a portion. The repertoire has more than 35,000 clones, more than 85% of them found once; the top ten carry less than 0.45%. Specimen: CD4+ T cells from peripheral blood mononuclear cells, collected in the third trimester of pregnancy. The source is a female donor in good health, enrolled as a control in a pregnancy study.

This clone was observed a few times. The rearrangement links TRBV4-1 to TRBJ1-1; D is uncertain. The V end lost 0 bases, the J end lost 0 bases, and 11 bases lay between the germline ends. The CDR3 extends over 16 amino acids. Germline values: CDR1 MGHRA, CDR2 YSYEKL. DNA of the CDR3: TGCGCCAGCAGCCAAGATTCTCTCCGGTTGAACACTGAAGCTTTCTTT. This encodes CASSQDSLRLNTEAFF.

This chain uses TRBV7-3 with TRBJ1-1; 8 bases match TRBD1. From germline, CDR1 is SGHTA and CDR2 FQGTGA. The CDR3 consists of 13 residues. The ends lost 1 base at V and 8 bases at J; junction bases unmatched: 3. In nucleotides, the CDR3 is TGTGCCAGCAGCTTAATGGACAGGGCGGAAGCTTTCTTT. It encodes CASSLMDRAEAFF.

This rearrangement joins TRBV2 to TRBJ1-2, with 8 bases identical to TRBD1. V shed 8 bases and J 7 bases; nucleotides not matched to a gene: 9. Germline lookup yields CDR1 SNHLY and CDR2 FYNNEI. The CDR3 extends over 13 amino acids. The CDR3, as DNA: TGTGCCAGCCGTGGACAGGGTGGAGGTGGCTACACCTTC. This gives the protein CASRGQGGGGYTF.

The J gene is TRBJ1-1, the V gene TRBV18, with TRBD1 matching 10 bases. The J segment lost 7 bases and the V segment lost 3 bases, leaving 5 bases of the junction unmatched. CDR3 length: 14 amino acids. From germline, CDR1 is KGHSH and CDR2 LQKENI. In DNA, the CDR3 is TGTGCCAGCTCACCGGGACAGGGGAGGGGTGAAGCTTTCTTT. Translated: CASSPGQGRGEAFF. The full variable domain, rest sourced from reference TRBV18 and TRBJ1-1, is NAGVMQNPRHLVRRRGQEARLRCSPMKGHSHVYWYRQLPEEGLKFMVYLQKENIIDESGMPKERFSAEFPKEGPSILRIQQVVRGDSAAYFCASSPGQGRGEAFFGQGTRLTVV.

V usage is TRBV5-1 and J usage is TRBJ1-5; D possibly corresponds to TRBD1 (5 bases). V dropped 0 bases and J dropped 0 bases, with 7 bases sitting between them. The CDR3 has 15 amino acids. Germline V CDR1 and CDR2: SGHRS, YFSETQ. CDR3 region: CASSLGGYSNQPQHF. CDR3 bases: TGCGCCAGCAGCTTGGGGGGCTATAGCAATCAGCCCCAGCATTTT.

The chain carries TRBV18 and TRBJ2-3, with a weak D call TRBD2 (7 bases). Per germline, CDR1 KGHSH and CDR2 LQKENI. The CDR3 consists of 16 residues. Trimming removed 5 bases at V and 5 bases at J, with 20 bases between. The CDR3 DNA is TGTGCCAGCTCAAACCAGGGCGGGGGCCATCAAGATACGCAGTATTTT. The encoded protein is CASSNQGGGHQDTQYF. Together with reference TRBV18 and TRBJ2-3, the CDR3 gives the full variable domain: NAGVMQNPRHLVRRRGQEARLRCSPMKGHSHVYWYRQLPEEGLKFMVYLQKENIIDESGMPKERFSAEFPKEGPSILRIQQVVRGDSAAYFCASSNQGGGHQDTQYFGPGTRLTVL.

V is TRBV19 and J is TRBJ1-6, with D hard to call. V lost 0 bases to trimming and J lost 0 bases, with 21 bases between them. The CDR3 runs to 21 residues. Germline V gene sequence: CDR1 LNHDA, CDR2 SQIVND (reference sequence). The CDR3 spells CASSIDRSASGSSSYNSPLHF. As DNA, the CDR3 is TGTGCCAGTAGTATAGATCGGAGTGCCTCTGGCAGTAGCTCCTATAATTCACCCCTCCACTTT.

CDR3 nucleotide sequence: TGTGCCAGCAGCAAAGTAGAGGAGAGGTTGGGCGAGCAGTACTTC. Translating it yields CASSKVEERLGEQYF. The rearrangement uses TRBV21-1 and TRBJ2-7; the table calls TRBD2, which could not be checked here. TRBV21-1 is flagged as a pseudogene. The CDR3 length is 15 residues.

The V gene is TRBV7-2, the J gene TRBJ1-6, with TRBD1 matching over 7 bases. The V and J ends lost 6 bases and 8 bases, in that order; junction bases with no gene match: 7. The CDR3 has 14 amino acids. Germline V gene sequence: CDR1 SGHTA, CDR2 FQGNSA. The CDR3 here is CASRTTGIDSPLHF. The CDR3 DNA reads as TGTGCCAGCAGGACGACAGGGATAGATTCACCCCTCCACTTT.

The chain's CDR3 is CASSLLGTGAFF. The CDR3 nucleotides are TGTGCCAGCAGTTTATTGGGGACTGGGGCTTTCTTT. The rearrangement links TRBV28 to TRBJ1-1, with D tentatively TRBD1 (5 bases). Trimming took 1 base from V and 11 from J, leaving 11 bases between them. The CDR3 sequence is 12 residues long. The germline V gene encodes CDR1 MDHEN and CDR2 SYDVKM.

The chain uses TRBV7-2 and TRBJ2-7; D is unresolved. The CDR3 is made up of 13 amino acids. Germline assignment: CDR1 SGHTA and CDR2 FQGNSA. V lost 5 bases, J lost 3 bases, and 11 bases lay in between. CDR3 sequence: CASSRTFDYEQYF. CDR3 DNA: TGTGCCAGCAGCAGAACATTTGACTACGAGCAGTACTTC.

The J gene is TRBJ2-5, the V gene TRBV7-8; TRBD1 matches at 8 bases. The V gene's germline CDR1 is SGHVS and CDR2 FQNEAQ. This CDR3 comprises 14 residues. V was clipped by 5 bases and J by 5 bases; unmatched bases: 7. CDR3 sequence (DNA): TGTGCCAGCAGCCAGGGGACAGGTAGCGAGACCCAGTACTTC. As protein: CASSQGTGSETQYF.

The chain uses TRBV9 and TRBJ1-3; D may be TRBD1 (6 bases). The CDR3 totals 16 residues. Germline V lookup: CDR1 SGDLS, CDR2 YYNGEE. V was clipped by 4 bases and J by 3 bases, with 17 bases between them. CDR3 DNA: TGTGCCAGCAGCCATAAAGTCGGGGGGCTTGGAAACACCATATATTTT. This codes for CASSHKVGGLGNTIYF.

This clone was recorded a few times. The rearrangement uses TRBV29-1 and TRBJ1-1; D remains ambiguous. Germline V CDR1 and CDR2: SQVTM, ANQGSEA. The CDR3 length is 9 residues. Trimming pared 5 bases from V and 10 bases from J, leaving 8 bases between. CDR3 DNA: TGCAGCGTTTCTCCGGGAGCTTTCTTT. Translation: CSVSPGAFF.

The genes are TRBV12-5 and TRBJ2-3; perhaps TRBD2 as D (5 bases). V gave up 3 bases and J gave up 4 bases, with 8 bases separating them. This CDR3 comprises 13 residues. Germline assignment: CDR1 LGHNT and CDR2 FRNRAP. CDR3 coding DNA: TGTGCTAGTGGTTTAACGGGGTCAGATACGCAGTATTTT. This sequence encodes CASGLTGSDTQYF.

DNA of the CDR3: TGTGCCAGCAGGCGACAGGGGGCTAGAGGAAACACCATATATTTT. It encodes CASRRQGARGNTIYF. This rearrangement joins TRBV27 to TRBJ1-3; 10 positions match TRBD1. The junction had 6 bases not matched to a gene; V was cut back by 6 bases and J by 4 bases. The CDR3 has 15 amino acids. From germline, CDR1 is MNHEY and CDR2 SMNVEV (reference sequence).

The chain links TRBV27 to TRBJ2-7; 9 bases align to TRBD2. The CDR3 consists of 15 residues. CDR1 is MNHEY and CDR2 is SMNVEV in the germline V gene (reference sequence). V was pared by 5 bases and J by 0 bases, with 5 bases of the junction left unmatched. CDR3 residues: CASSRIAGVSYEQYF. As DNA, the CDR3 is TGTGCCAGCAGTCGTATAGCGGGGGTCTCCTACGAGCAGTACTTC.

The table lists this clone with a count of one. This sequence joins TRBV9 and TRBJ1-1; 7 positions match TRBD1. Germline loops: CDR1 SGDLS, CDR2 YYNGEE. V lost 4 bases to trimming and J lost 1 base; unmatched junction nucleotides: 10. This CDR3 region has 16 residues. CDR3: CASSPLLGQRNTEAFF. The CDR3 DNA reads TGTGCCAGCAGCCCCCTCTTGGGACAGAGGAACACTGAAGCTTTCTTT.